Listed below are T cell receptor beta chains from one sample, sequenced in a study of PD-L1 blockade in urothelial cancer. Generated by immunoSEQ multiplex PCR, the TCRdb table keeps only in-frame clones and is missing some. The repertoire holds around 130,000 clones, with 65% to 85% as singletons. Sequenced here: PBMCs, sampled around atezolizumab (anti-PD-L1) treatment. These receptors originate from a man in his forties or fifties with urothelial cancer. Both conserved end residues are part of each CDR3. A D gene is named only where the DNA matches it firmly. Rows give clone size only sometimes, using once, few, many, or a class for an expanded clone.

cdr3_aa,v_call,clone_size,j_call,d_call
CASNALAGAGELFF,TRBV19,.,TRBJ2-2,TRBD2
CASSLGTGEQYF,TRBV7-2,.,TRBJ2-7,.
CASSQVRSFEVGEQYF,TRBV4-1,.,TRBJ2-7,.
CASSRAGQNYGYTF,TRBV28,.,TRBJ1-2,.
CASNPGSGSSYEQYF,TRBV7-2,.,TRBJ2-7,.
CASSPTGSSNEQFF,TRBV28,.,TRBJ2-1,.
CASSSGRGTEAFF,TRBV7-9,many,TRBJ1-1,.
CATSPVAGELFF,TRBV15,.,TRBJ2-2,.
CASSLRSTNEKLFF,TRBV28,.,TRBJ1-4,.
CASSPIAGEFTGELFF,TRBV9,.,TRBJ2-2,TRBD2
CASSIATVGELFF,TRBV19,.,TRBJ2-2,.
CASSYSYGRAYYEQYF,TRBV6-5,.,TRBJ2-7,TRBD2
CASSPAQGSGTGELFF,TRBV5-4,.,TRBJ2-2,.
CASSLGQGTNSPLHF,TRBV13,.,TRBJ1-6,TRBD1
CASSDRVAYEQYF,TRBV7-2,.,TRBJ2-7,.
CASSYGAASSYEQYF,TRBV6-5,.,TRBJ2-7,.
CASSEQVSQTQYF,TRBV2,.,TRBJ2-5,.
CASSHLRGPETQYF,TRBV5-6,once,TRBJ2-5,.
CASSPRAGGPGTDTQYF,TRBV18,.,TRBJ2-3,TRBD2
CASSQALHSYEQYF,TRBV9,.,TRBJ2-7,.
CASSFLAGGRDTQYF,TRBV6-5,.,TRBJ2-3,TRBD2
CASKTEGLWDEQFF,TRBV6-6,.,TRBJ2-1,.
CASSSGLAGARTQYF,TRBV7-2,.,TRBJ2-5,TRBD2
CASRPGTENTGELFF,TRBV27,.,TRBJ2-2,TRBD1
CASTHPGGYGYTF,TRBV6-5,.,TRBJ1-2,TRBD1
CASSTDRPGNTIYF,TRBV5-1,.,TRBJ1-3,.
CASSRTSGIYEQYF,TRBV28,.,TRBJ2-7,TRBD2
CASSQGGVVETQYF,TRBV4-1,.,TRBJ2-5,.
CATGTLNTEAFF,TRBV19,.,TRBJ1-1,.
CASRPTSGHNEQFF,TRBV7-2,.,TRBJ2-1,TRBD2
CASSYRQANTGELFF,TRBV7-9,.,TRBJ2-2,.
CASSQNEMNTEAFF,TRBV7-9,.,TRBJ1-1,.
CASSTGTAGNTIYF,TRBV28,once,TRBJ1-3,TRBD1
CASSLRRQKNYGYTF,TRBV11-2,.,TRBJ1-2,.
CASSPLAGGNEQYF,TRBV6-6,.,TRBJ2-7,TRBD2
CASHRGGAGQPQHF,TRBV19,.,TRBJ1-5,.
CSVAYPLHF,TRBV29-1,few,TRBJ1-6,.
CASSGQGALGYTF,TRBV9,.,TRBJ1-2,TRBD1
CASSRQGWNEQYF,TRBV6-5,.,.,TRBD1
CASSLGQVIYGGYTF,TRBV11-2,.,TRBJ1-2,.
CATSRDLDRGGQPQHF,TRBV15,.,TRBJ1-5,TRBD1
CASSPSANTEAFF,TRBV18,.,TRBJ1-1,.
CASRGTSGRSNEQFF,TRBV6-6,few,TRBJ2-1,TRBD2
CASSFEGGPIGEQFF,TRBV28,.,TRBJ2-1,TRBD2
CASSVVAGGTDTQYF,TRBV9,many,TRBJ2-3,TRBD2
CASSWNTEAFF,TRBV25-1,.,TRBJ1-1,.
CASSVDQYTGELFF,TRBV9,.,TRBJ2-2,.
CASSQESSGSSPLHF,TRBV4-2,.,TRBJ1-6,.
CAWSTPGGEQFF,TRBV30,.,TRBJ2-1,TRBD2
CASSQRGLTEAFF,TRBV2,.,TRBJ1-1,.
CASSLSDSASNEQFF,TRBV5-4,.,TRBJ2-1,.
CASSFTGPLAGSTDTQYF,TRBV11-3,.,TRBJ2-3,TRBD2
CASSWVGTSVNEQFF,TRBV28,.,TRBJ2-1,.
CASSQDPTGPSYEQYF,TRBV4-1,.,TRBJ2-7,.
CASKDGQLRNTEAFF,TRBV19,.,TRBJ1-1,.
CASSTTSGRASYNEQFF,TRBV5-4,.,TRBJ2-1,TRBD2
CASSQAQGYEQYF,TRBV5-1,.,TRBJ2-7,.
CASTKSDRGLRGYTF,TRBV11-2,.,TRBJ1-2,TRBD1
CSVEEDRRYNEQFF,TRBV29-1,.,TRBJ2-1,.